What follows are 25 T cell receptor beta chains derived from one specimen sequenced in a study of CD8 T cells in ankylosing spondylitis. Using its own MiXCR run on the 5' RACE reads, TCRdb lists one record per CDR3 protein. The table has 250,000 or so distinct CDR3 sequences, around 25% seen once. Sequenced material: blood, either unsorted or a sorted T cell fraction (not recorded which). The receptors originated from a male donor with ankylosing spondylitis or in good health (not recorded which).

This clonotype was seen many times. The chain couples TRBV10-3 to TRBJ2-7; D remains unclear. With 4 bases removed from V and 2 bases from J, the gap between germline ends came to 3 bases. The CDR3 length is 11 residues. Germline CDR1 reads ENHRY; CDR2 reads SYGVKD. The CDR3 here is CAISATYEQYF. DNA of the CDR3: TGTGCCATCAGTGCCACCTACGAGCAGTACTTC.

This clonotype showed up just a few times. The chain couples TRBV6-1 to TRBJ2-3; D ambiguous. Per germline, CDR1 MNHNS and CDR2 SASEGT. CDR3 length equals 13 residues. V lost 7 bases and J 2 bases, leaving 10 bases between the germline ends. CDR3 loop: CASTRTATDTQYF. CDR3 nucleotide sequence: TGTGCCAGCACTCGTACAGCCACAGATACGCAGTATTTT.

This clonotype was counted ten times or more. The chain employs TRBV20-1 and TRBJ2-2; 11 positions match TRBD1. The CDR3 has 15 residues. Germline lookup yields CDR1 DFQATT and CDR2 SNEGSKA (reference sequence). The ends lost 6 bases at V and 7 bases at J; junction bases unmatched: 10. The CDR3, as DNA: TGCAGTGCCCCTGGACAGGGGGCAAGTGGCGGGGAGCTGTTTTTT. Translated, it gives CSAPGQGASGGELFF.

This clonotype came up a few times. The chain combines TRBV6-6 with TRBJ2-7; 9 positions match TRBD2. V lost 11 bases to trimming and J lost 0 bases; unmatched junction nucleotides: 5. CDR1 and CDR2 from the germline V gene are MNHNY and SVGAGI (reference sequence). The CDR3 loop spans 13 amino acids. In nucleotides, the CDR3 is TGTGCCGTAGGCGGGGGGGACTCCTACGAGCAGTACTTC. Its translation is CAVGGGDSYEQYF.

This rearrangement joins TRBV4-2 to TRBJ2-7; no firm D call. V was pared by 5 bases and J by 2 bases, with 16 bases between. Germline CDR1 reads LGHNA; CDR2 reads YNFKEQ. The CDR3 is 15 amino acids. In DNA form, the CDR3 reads TGTGCCAGCAGCTCCAACCCCAGTGTAACCTACGAGCAGTACTTC. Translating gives CASSSNPSVTYEQYF.

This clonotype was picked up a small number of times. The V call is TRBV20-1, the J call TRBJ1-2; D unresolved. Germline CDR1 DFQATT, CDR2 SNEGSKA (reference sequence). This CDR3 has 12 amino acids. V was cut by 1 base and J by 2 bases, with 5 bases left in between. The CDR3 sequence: CSARVTNYGYTF. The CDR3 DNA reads TGCAGTGCTAGAGTTACCAACTATGGCTACACCTTC.

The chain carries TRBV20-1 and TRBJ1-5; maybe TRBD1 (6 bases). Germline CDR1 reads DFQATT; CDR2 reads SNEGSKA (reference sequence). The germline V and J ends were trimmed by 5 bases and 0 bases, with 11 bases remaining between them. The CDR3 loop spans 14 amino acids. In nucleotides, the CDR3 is TGCAGTGCTGGCAGGGGAAATAGCAATCAGCCCCAGCATTTT. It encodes CSAGRGNSNQPQHF.

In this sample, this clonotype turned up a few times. Here the CDR3 reads CSARRASEVGDTQYF. Written as DNA, the CDR3 is TGCAGTGCTAGGAGGGCTAGCGAGGTGGGAGATACGCAGTATTTT. The gene calls are TRBV20-1 and TRBJ2-3; tentatively, D is TRBD2 (6 bases). With 3 bases removed from V and 5 bases from J, the gap between germline ends came to 18 bases. Germline CDR1 DFQATT, CDR2 SNEGSKA (reference sequence). The CDR3 totals 15 residues.

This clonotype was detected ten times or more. CDR3 region: CASSVGSDRSYEQYF. The CDR3 region has the DNA TGTGCCAGCAGCGTAGGAAGCGATCGGAGCTACGAGCAGTACTTC. The rearrangement joins TRBV9 to TRBJ2-7; no definite D call. The CDR3 has 15 residues. Trimming took 0 bases from V and 3 from J, leaving 13 bases between them. Germline CDR1 is SGDLS and CDR2 is YYNGEE.

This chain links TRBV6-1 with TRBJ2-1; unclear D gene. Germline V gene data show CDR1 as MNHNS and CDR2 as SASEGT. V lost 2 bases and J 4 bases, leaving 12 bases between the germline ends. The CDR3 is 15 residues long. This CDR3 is CASSETGASYNEQFF. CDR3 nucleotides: TGTGCCAGCAGTGAAACCGGCGCTAGTTACAATGAGCAGTTCTTC.

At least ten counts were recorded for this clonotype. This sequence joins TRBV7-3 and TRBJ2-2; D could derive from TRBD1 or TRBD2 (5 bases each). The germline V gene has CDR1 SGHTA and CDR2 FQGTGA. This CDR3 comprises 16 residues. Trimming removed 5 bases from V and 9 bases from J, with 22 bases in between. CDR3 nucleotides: TGTGCCAGCAGCCGAAGGAGCCTATACGAGGGGTGGGAGCTGTTTTTT. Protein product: CASSRRSLYEGWELFF.

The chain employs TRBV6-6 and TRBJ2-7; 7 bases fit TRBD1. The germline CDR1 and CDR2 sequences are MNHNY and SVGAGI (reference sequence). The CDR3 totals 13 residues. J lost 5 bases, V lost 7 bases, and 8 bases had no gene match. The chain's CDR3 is CASTTGTEDEQYF. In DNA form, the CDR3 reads TGTGCCAGCACAACCGGGACAGAGGACGAGCAGTACTTC.

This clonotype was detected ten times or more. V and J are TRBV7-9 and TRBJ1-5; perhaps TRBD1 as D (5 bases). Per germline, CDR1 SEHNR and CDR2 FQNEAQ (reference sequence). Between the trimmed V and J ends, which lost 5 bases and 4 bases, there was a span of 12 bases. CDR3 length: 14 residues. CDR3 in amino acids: CASSQSKGNQPQHF. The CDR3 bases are TGTGCCAGCAGCCAATCAAAGGGGAATCAGCCCCAGCATTTT.

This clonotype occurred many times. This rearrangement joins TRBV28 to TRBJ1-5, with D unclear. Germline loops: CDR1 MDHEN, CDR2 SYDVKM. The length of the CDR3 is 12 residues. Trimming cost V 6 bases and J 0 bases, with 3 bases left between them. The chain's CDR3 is CASRYSNQPQHF. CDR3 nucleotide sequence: TGTGCCAGCAGGTATAGCAATCAGCCCCAGCATTTT.

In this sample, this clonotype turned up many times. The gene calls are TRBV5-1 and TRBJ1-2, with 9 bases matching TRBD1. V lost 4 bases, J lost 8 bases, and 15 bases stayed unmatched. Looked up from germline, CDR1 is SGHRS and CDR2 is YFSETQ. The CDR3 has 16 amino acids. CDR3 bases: TGCGCCAGCAGCGGCCGAAGAAGACAGGGGGTCTGGGGCTACACCTTC. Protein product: CASSGRRRQGVWGYTF.

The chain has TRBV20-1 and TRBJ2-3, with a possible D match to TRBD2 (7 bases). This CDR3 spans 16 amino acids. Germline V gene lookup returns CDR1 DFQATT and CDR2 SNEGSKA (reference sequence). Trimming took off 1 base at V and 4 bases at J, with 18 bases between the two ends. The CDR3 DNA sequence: TGCAGTGCTAGAGGTAACGGGCCGGGGGGCCCAGATACGCAGTATTTT. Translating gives CSARGNGPGGPDTQYF.

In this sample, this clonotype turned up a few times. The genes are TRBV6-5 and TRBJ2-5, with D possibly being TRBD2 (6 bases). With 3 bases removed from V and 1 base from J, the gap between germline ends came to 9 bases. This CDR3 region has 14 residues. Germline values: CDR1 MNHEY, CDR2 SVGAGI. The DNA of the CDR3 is TGTGCCAGCAGTTATGGAGGGGTCCAAGAGACCCAGTACTTC. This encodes CASSYGGVQETQYF.

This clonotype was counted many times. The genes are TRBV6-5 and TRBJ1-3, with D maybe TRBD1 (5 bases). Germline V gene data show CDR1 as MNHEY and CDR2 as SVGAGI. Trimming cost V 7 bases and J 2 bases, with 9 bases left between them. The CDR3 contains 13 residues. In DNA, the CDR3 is TGTGCCAGCACCTTGGGGGCTGGAAACACCATATATTTT. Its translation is CASTLGAGNTIYF.

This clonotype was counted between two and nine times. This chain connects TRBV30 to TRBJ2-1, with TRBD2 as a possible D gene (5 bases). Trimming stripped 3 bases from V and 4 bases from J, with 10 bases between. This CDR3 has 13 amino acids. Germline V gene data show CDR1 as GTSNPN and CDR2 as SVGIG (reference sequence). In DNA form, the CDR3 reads TGTGCCTGGAGCATCGGACTGTACAATGAGCAGTTCTTC. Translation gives CAWSIGLYNEQFF.

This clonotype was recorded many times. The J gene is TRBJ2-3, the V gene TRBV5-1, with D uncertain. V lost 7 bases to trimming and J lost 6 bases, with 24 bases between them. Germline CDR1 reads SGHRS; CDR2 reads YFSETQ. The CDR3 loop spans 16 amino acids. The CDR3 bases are TGCGCCAGCTCCCGGTGGGGTACTCCTGGCGTGGATACGCAGTATTTT. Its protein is CASSRWGTPGVDTQYF.

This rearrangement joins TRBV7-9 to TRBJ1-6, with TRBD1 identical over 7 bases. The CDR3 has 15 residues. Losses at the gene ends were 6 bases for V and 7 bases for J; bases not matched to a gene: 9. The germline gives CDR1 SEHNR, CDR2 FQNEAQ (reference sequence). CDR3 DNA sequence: TGTGCCAGCAGTCGGGACAGAGCAAGGAATTCACCCCTCCACTTT. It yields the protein CASSRDRARNSPLHF.

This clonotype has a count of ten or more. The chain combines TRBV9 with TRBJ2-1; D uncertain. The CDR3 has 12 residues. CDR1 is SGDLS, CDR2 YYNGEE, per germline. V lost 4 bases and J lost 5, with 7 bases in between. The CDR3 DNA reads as TGTGCCAGCAGCCTACGGGACAATGAGCAGTTCTTC. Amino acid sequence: CASSLRDNEQFF.

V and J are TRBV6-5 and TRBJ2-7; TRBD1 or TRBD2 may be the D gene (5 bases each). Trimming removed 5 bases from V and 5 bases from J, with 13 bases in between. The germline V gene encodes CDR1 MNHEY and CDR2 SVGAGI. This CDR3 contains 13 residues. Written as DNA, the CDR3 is TGTGCCAGCAGTATACGGGGCTTGAACGAGCAGTACTTC. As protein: CASSIRGLNEQYF.

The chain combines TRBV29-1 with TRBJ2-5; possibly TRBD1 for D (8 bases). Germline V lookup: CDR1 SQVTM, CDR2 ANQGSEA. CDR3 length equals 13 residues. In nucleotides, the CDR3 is TGCACCGTAAACAGGGGGGGCCAAGAGACCCAGTACTTC. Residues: CTVNRGGQETQYF.

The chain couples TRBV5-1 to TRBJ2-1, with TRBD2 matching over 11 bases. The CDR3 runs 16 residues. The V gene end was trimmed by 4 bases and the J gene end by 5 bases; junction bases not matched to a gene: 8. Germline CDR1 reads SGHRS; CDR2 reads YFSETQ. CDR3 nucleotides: TGCGCCAGCAGCGCCACCACTAGCGGGGGTAACAATGAGCAGTTCTTC. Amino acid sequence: CASSATTSGGNNEQFF.